A single sample is the source of the 8 T cell receptor beta chains below, sequenced in a study of CD8 T cells in Susac syndrome. Random hexamers served to reverse transcribe about 0.5 to 1 ug RNA. Each CDR3 protein gets one entry after TCRdb re-called the immunoSEQ multiplex PCR reads with MiXCR. The sample holds about 120,000 distinct CDR3 sequences, 94% seen once. The specimen was CD4+ T cells from PBMCs. Source of these receptors: a human donor in good health.

J is TRBJ1-5 and V is TRBV7-3; tentatively, D is TRBD1 (5 bases). The CDR3 length is 17 residues. Between the trimmed V and J ends, which lost 11 bases and 4 bases, there was a span of 27 bases. The germline gives CDR1 SGHTA, CDR2 FQGTGA. The chain's CDR3 is CASSSGALLKYNQPQHF. The CDR3 nucleotides are TGTGCCTCCTCATCCGGGGCGCTTTTAAAATATAATCAGCCCCAGCATTTT.

This chain links TRBV20-1 with TRBJ2-5; the D gene could be TRBD1 or TRBD2 (5 bases each). Looked up from germline, CDR1 is DFQATT and CDR2 is SNEGSKA (reference sequence). The CDR3 is 15 residues long. The V gene lost 4 bases and the J gene lost 5 bases, with 20 bases spanning the gap. As DNA, the CDR3 is TGCAGTGCTACAGCTACGGGACCCCGCGGGGAGACCCAGTACTTC. Translated, it gives CSATATGPRGETQYF.

The chain employs TRBV20-1 and TRBJ2-3, with D possibly being TRBD2 (6 bases). Germline V gives CDR1 DFQATT, CDR2 SNEGSKA (reference sequence). The V end was cut by 0 bases, the J end by 6 bases, with 7 bases between. CDR3 length equals 12 residues. CDR3 bases: TGCAGTGCTAGAGAAGGAGGGGATACGCAGTATTTT. Residues: CSAREGGDTQYF.

The CDR3 bases are TGCAGTGCCTTAGATGACTATGGCTACACCTTC. The encoded protein is CSALDDYGYTF. The chain has TRBV20-1 and TRBJ1-2; the D is unclear. Per germline, CDR1 DFQATT and CDR2 SNEGSKA (reference sequence). V lost 6 bases and J lost 3, with 8 bases in between. The CDR3 length is 11 residues.

This clonotype came up once. This rearrangement joins TRBV11-1 to TRBJ1-5, with 7 bases aligning to TRBD1. V lost 5 bases, J lost 5 bases, and 24 bases stayed unmatched. The CDR3 spans 20 residues. Germline lookup yields CDR1 SGHAT and CDR2 FQDESV (reference sequence). The DNA for the CDR3 is TGTGCCAGCAGCCTTGCCTATGACAGGGCTACCATAAGCATGGATCAGCCCCAGCATTTT. This encodes CASSLAYDRATISMDQPQHF.

The chain links TRBV6-6 to TRBJ2-2, with 7 bases aligning to TRBD1. The CDR3 consists of 15 residues. Germline V gene sequence: CDR1 MNHNY, CDR2 SVGAGI (reference sequence). Losses at the gene ends were 6 bases for V and 1 base for J; bases not matched to a gene: 5. The CDR3 sequence: CASRRQGLNTGELFF. In DNA, the CDR3 is TGTGCCAGCAGACGACAGGGATTGAACACCGGGGAGCTGTTTTTT.

The rearrangement uses TRBV2 and TRBJ1-5; 8 bases fit TRBD1. The CDR3 runs to 14 residues. The V gene's germline CDR1 is SNHLY and CDR2 FYNNEI. Trimming took 6 bases from V and 3 from J; bases not matched to a gene: 4. The CDR3 bases are TGTGCCAGCAGCGAGGGACAGGCCAATCAGCCCCAGCATTTT. Protein: CASSEGQANQPQHF.

This clonotype was seen just once. This chain joins TRBV12-3 or TRBV12-4 and TRBJ2-2; 7 bases are a match to TRBD2. The V segment lost 3 bases and the J segment 2 bases; nucleotides outside the gene matches: 9. This CDR3 is 17 amino acids long. The CDR3 DNA reads as TGTGCCAGCAGTTTGCCTCATCTAGCGGCTAACACCGGGGAGCTGTTTTTT. Translation: CASSLPHLAANTGELFF.